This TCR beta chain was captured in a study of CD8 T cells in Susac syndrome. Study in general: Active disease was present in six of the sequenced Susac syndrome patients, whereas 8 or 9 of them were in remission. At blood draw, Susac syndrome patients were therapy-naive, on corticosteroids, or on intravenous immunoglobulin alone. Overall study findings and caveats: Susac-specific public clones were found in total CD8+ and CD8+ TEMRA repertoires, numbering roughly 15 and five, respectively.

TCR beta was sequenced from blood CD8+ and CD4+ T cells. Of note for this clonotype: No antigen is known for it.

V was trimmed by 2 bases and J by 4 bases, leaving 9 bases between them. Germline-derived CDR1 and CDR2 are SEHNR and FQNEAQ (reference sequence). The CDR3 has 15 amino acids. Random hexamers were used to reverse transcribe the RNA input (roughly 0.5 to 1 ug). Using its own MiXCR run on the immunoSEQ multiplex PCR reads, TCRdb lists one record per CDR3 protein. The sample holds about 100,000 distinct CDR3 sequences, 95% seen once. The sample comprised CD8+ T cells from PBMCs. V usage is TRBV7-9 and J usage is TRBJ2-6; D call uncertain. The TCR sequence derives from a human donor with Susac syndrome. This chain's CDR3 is CASSLRVSGANVLTF. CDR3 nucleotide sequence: TGTGCCAGCAGCTTAAGGGTATCGGGGGCCAACGTCCTGACTTTC.